The 10 T cell receptor beta chains below come from one sample, sequenced in a study of Graves' ophthalmopathy and Graves' hyperthyroidism. TCR beta CDR3 regions were amplified from RNA transcripts. Following a first-round RT-PCR that used HTBI primers, a second-round multiplex PCR was carried out. Each CDR3 protein is one row after TCRdb ran MiXCR on the multiplex PCR reads. The sample includes about 620,000 distinct CDR3 sequences, about 20% of them seen just once. The specimen was peripheral blood. All receptors derive from a woman aged 18-29 years with stable Graves' hyperthyroidism. Some clones in this sample may be carry-over from other donors' samples.

This chain links TRBV12-3 or TRBV12-4 with TRBJ2-5, with 9 bases that match TRBD2. The length of the CDR3 is 15 residues. The junction had 9 bases not matched to a gene; V was cut back by 5 bases and J by 5 bases. The CDR3: CASSPRVAGDETQYF. CDR3 sequence (DNA): TGTGCCAGCAGTCCCCGGGTAGCGGGGGATGAGACCCAGTACTTC.

This clonotype was found many times. The genes are TRBV7-9 and TRBJ1-3; TRBD1 aligns across 9 bases. V lost 5 bases and J lost 3; bases outside the gene matches: 5. From germline, CDR1 is SEHNR and CDR2 FQNEAQ (reference sequence). The CDR3 loop spans 15 amino acids. The CDR3 DNA follows: TGTGCCAGCAGCGCCGAGACAGGGGGTGGAAACACCATATATTTT. It specifies CASSAETGGGNTIYF.

In its sample, this clonotype was seen many times. The chain joins TRBV27 to TRBJ2-7, with 9 bases lining up with TRBD2. The CDR3 sequence is 17 residues long. Germline V gene sequence: CDR1 MNHEY, CDR2 SMNVEV (reference sequence). The trim removed 7 bases at V and 0 bases at J, leaving 13 bases unmatched. In DNA form, the CDR3 reads TGTGCCAGCAACCCCCGGGGGTCTAGCGGGGTCTCCTACGAGCAGTACTTC. This codes for CASNPRGSSGVSYEQYF.

This clonotype was detected many times. V and J are TRBV30 and TRBJ1-1; D ambiguous. V lost 0 bases and J 8 bases, leaving 7 bases between the germline ends. CDR1 GTSNPN and CDR2 SVGIG come from the germline V gene (reference sequence). The CDR3 length is 11 residues. The CDR3 bases are TGTGCCTGGAGTGTTACCGCCGAAGCTTTCTTT. Protein: CAWSVTAEAFF.

The gene calls are TRBV5-6 and TRBJ1-1; 7 bases align to TRBD1. Germline-derived CDR1 and CDR2 are SGHDT and YYEEEE. Trimming took 4 bases from V and 0 from J; bases not matched to a gene: 18. The CDR3 contains 19 residues. The chain's CDR3 is CASSGLTGFGSFMNTEAFF. Here the CDR3 DNA reads TGTGCCAGCAGCGGCTTGACAGGGTTCGGTTCCTTTATGAACACTGAAGCTTTCTTT. The entire variable domain, with the rest obtained from reference TRBV5-6 and TRBJ1-1, is as follows: DAGVTQSPTHLIKTRGQQVTLRCSPKSGHDTVSWYQQALGQGPQFIFQYYEEEERQRGNFPDRFSGHQFPNYSSELNVNALLLGDSALYLCASSGLTGFGSFMNTEAFFGQGTRLTVV.

Ten or more counts support this clonotype. This chain joins TRBV28 and TRBJ2-2, with a tentative D call TRBD1 (6 bases). This CDR3 has 11 residues. V was shortened by 9 bases and J by 6 bases, with 8 bases between the two germline ends. The germline V gene has CDR1 MDHEN and CDR2 SYDVKM. CDR3 loop: CASHRAGELFF. For the CDR3, the DNA is TGTGCCAGTCACAGGGCCGGGGAGCTGTTTTTT.

This clonotype was observed at least ten times. The rearrangement uses TRBV20-1 and TRBJ1-2; D perhaps matches TRBD1 (5 bases). CDR3 length equals 16 residues. V shed 1 base and J shed 0 bases, with 15 bases lying between them. Germline V lookup: CDR1 DFQATT, CDR2 SNEGSKA (reference sequence). The CDR3 nucleotides are TGCAGTGCTAGAGGGGGGATCCACGCAGCTAACTATGGCTACACCTTC. It yields the protein CSARGGIHAANYGYTF.

This clonotype turned up a few times. V and J are TRBV11-2 and TRBJ1-2; D is possibly TRBD1 (5 bases). The CDR3 has 16 residues. The germline V gene has CDR1 SGHAT and CDR2 FQNNGV. Trimming shortened V by 4 bases and J by 6 bases, and 21 bases separated the two germline ends. Here the CDR3 reads CASSSPHGGRGDGYTF. CDR3 DNA sequence: TGTGCCAGCAGCTCCCCCCACGGAGGTCGAGGGGATGGCTACACCTTC. Together with reference TRBV11-2 and TRBJ1-2, the CDR3 gives the full variable domain: EAGVAQSPRYKIIEKRQSVAFWCNPISGHATLYWYQQILGQGPKLLIQFQNNGVVDDSQLPKDRFSAERLKGVDSTLKIQPAKLEDSAVYLCASSSPHGGRGDGYTFGSGTRLTVV.

The chain recombines TRBV28 with TRBJ1-1, with D unresolved. CDR3 length: 11 amino acids. V lost 6 bases, J lost 11 bases, and 13 bases lay in between. Germline-derived CDR1 and CDR2 are MDHEN and SYDVKM. The CDR3 sequence is CASSSARVAFF. The CDR3 DNA reads TGTGCCAGCAGCTCCGCAAGGGTCGCTTTCTTT.

This clonotype was seen at least ten times. V gene TRBV6-5 combines with J gene TRBJ2-2, with TRBD2 matching 13 bases. Looked up from germline, CDR1 is MNHEY and CDR2 is SVGAGI. J was trimmed by 5 bases and V by 4 bases; bases with no gene match: 16. This CDR3 region has 20 residues. The CDR3 sequence is CASSSRTSGRPTGVTGELFF. The CDR3 bases are TGTGCCAGCAGTTCCCGGACTAGCGGGAGACCCACCGGGGTGACCGGGGAGCTGTTTTTT.